This T cell receptor (beta chain) was recovered during a study of blood T cells in healthy people across ages (dated by TCRdb to 2015 to 2017). In the study overall: In model experiments, roughly one uniquely barcoded TCR beta cDNA molecule per two T cells was captured by template switching. To avoid experimental bias, donors of different ages were randomly spread across the sequencing lanes. To track age-related changes in TCR beta repertoire diversity, the study relied on deep sequencing normalized with unique cDNA molecular identifiers. Donors were grouped into four age groups: young (average roughly 17 years), middle-aged (around 39), aged (around 60) and long-lived (approximately 75). Two additional independent replicas of 1 million unique cDNA reads from the same blood draw were analyzed for two donors (one aged 18 to 30 and one aged 80 or older).

What the research found in general, with its limitations: The long-lived group showed more naive CD4+ T cells, fewer expanded clones and increased TCR diversity than the aged group, suggesting age selection. The CMV infection status of donors was not known, potentially confounding age-related changes in expanded clonotypes. Observed TCR beta diversity correlated strongly with the percentage of naive T cells measured by flow cytometry. Estimates of total diversity based on one million sequenced T cells were considered lower bounds and underestimates. Observed TCR beta diversity per million T cells fell roughly linearly with age, and a significant reduction was already apparent by age approximately 40. Conclusive comparison of naive and antigen-experienced compartments was prevented by the profiling of bulk unsorted PBMCs.

As concerns this clonotype: What this receptor recognizes is not known. The junction departs from germline at one end; a sequencing error may be responsible.

The germline V gene sets CDR1 to ENHRY and CDR2 to SYGVKD. Measured from the cysteine to the phenylalanine, the CDR3 is 15 residues long. The entry retains the CDR3 DNA only, 45 bases that are in frame from base 1. The library was made by 5' RACE. A second about 7 to 11 cycle PCR used a sample-barcoded 5' primer and a J-beta primer mix. A template-switch 5' adaptor carrying 12 random nucleotides introduced a unique molecular identifier onto each TCR beta cDNA molecule. Each sample yielded at least 3 million CDR3-containing paired-end reads. First-strand cDNA was synthesized from all RNA with the Mint cDNA synthesis kit, primed by a TRBC-specific oligonucleotide. All cDNA was treated with uracil-DNA glycosylase and then went through a first 18-cycle PCR with the universal primers M1SS and BC2_uni_R. Per the source publication's procedure: For normalization, 1 million high-quality reads were randomly selected from each sample, with every read carrying a distinct molecular identifier. Reads sharing molecular identifiers were discarded rather than binned into consensus sequences. CDR3 identification, clonotype clustering and error correction used MiTCR with a Q25 quality threshold and the strictest error-elimination algorithm. A nonparametric unseen species model with Euler transformation was used to estimate lower-bound total TCR beta diversity. The public sequencing data were trimmed at Q25 with fastp and processed into clonotypes with MiXCR by TCRdb, which kept only in-frame beta chains. For every CDR3 protein sequence, its rows merge into one entry that carries the most common genes and DNA. For this entry, the V and J calls and clone size follow TCRdb and not the study's own pipeline. The sample table records 1,800,000 or so distinct CDR3 sequences; around 40% of these occur just once. 23% of the sample is taken by the ten largest.

The donors were around 39 Caucasian individuals from Russia, aged roughly 6 to 90 years, who were systemically healthy. Approximately 9.3 milliliters of peripheral blood were drawn from each donor into EDTA-treated Vacutainer tubes. Ficoll-Paque density-gradient centrifugation was used to isolate PBMCs, with at least 6 million per sample. Total RNA, at least 6 micrograms per sample, was extracted from PBMCs with Trizol reagent. The percentages of naive CD45RAhigh/CD27high T cells were determined by flow cytometry on a PBMC aliquot from every donor. The V and J genes are TRBV10-3 and TRBJ2-1, and TRBD1 aligns with 8 junction nucleotides. The TCR comes from a human donor in good health. Sequences were obtained from blood. The bases are TGTGCCATCGGTGACCGGGACAGGACAGGGAATGAGCAGTTCTTC. This encodes CAIGDRDRTGNEQFF.